Included here is one TCR beta chain sequence, with context. Its specificity is not known. CDR1 and CDR2 (germline): MNHNY, SVGAGI (reference sequence). This CDR3 comprises 15 residues. V shed 5 bases and J shed 3 bases, with 13 bases lying between them. The data derive from a study of T cell repertoires in cytomegalovirus infection. In the study overall: HLA-B-restricted CMV epitopes that are well studied were used alongside recently identified HLA-C-restricted ones. Public TCR beta signatures marked donors with CMV infection and the matching HLA.

From the reads, TCRdb called clonotypes with MiXCR, one entry per CDR3 protein. The table records some 310,000 distinct CDR3 sequences, roughly 25% of them present only once. Whole-study results and caveats: Carriers of CMV plus the relevant HLA were identified by cumulative public TCR beta family frequency.

The source was cultured PBMCs, collected from culture after CMV antigen stimulation. The chain carries TRBV6-6 and TRBJ2-2, with D possibly being TRBD1 or TRBD2 (6 bases each). The receptor was isolated from a human donor in good health (CMV status not recorded). Some clones in this sample may be carry-over from other donors' samples. The CDR3 is CASSPWGADTGELFF. Written as DNA, the CDR3 is TGTGCCAGCAGTCCCTGGGGGGCGGACACCGGGGAGCTGTTTTTT.